This T cell receptor (beta chain) was captured in a study of cytomegalovirus exposure and HLA in healthy donors. Whole-study findings and limits: The study had only CMV serostatus as immune exposure information. Testing in vitro showed a few CMV-associated chains specific for CMV antigens. Presence/absence comparisons presumed near-even sequencing depth among donors.

This clone has more than one count but fewer than ten. Its antigen is as yet unknown. Other DNA sequences in the sample encode the same CDR3. PCR involved 60 Vbeta and 13 Jbeta primers. The method was immunoSEQ multiplex PCR; TCRdb's version includes in-frame clones alone and lacks a portion of them. The table shows more than 110,000 clones, with about 73% occurring only once. The germline V gene encodes CDR1 SGHRS and CDR2 YFSETQ. The V and J ends lost 2 bases and 0 bases respectively, with 9 bases between them. CDR3 length equals 15 residues. Specimen: PBMCs. V gene TRBV5-1 combines with J gene TRBJ2-1, with a possible D match to TRBD2 (6 bases). This clonotype was sampled from a woman aged 55-75 years in good health and CMV-seropositive. CDR3 protein: CASSFSGSSYNEQFF. CDR3 nucleotides: TGCGCCAGCAGCTTTAGCGGTAGCTCCTACAATGAGCAGTTCTTC.